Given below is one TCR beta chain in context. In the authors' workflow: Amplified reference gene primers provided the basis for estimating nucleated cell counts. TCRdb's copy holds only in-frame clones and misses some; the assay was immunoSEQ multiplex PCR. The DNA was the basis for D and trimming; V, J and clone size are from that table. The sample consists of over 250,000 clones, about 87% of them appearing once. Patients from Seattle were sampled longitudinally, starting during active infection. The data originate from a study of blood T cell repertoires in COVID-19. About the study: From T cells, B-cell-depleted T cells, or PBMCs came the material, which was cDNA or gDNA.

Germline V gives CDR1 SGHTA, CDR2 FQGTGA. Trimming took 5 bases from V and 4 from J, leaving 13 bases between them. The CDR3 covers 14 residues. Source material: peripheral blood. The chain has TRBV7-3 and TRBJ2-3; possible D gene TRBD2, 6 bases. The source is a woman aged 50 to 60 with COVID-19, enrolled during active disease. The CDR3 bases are TGTGCCAGCAGCCGTGGGGGAGGATCAGATACGCAGTATTTT. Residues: CASSRGGGSDTQYF.